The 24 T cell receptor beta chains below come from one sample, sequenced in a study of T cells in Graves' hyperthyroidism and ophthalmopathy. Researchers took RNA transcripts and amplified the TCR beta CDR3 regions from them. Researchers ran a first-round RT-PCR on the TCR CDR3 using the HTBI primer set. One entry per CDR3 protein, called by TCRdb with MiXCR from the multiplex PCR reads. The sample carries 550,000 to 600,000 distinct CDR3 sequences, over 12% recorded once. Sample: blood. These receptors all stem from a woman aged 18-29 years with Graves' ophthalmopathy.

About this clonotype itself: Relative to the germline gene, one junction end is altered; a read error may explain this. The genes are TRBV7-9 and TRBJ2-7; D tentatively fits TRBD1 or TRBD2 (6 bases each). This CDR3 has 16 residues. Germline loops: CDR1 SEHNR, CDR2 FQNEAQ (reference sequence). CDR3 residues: CASSPRGQDSSHEQYF. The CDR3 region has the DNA TGTGCCAGCAGCCCTCGGGGGCAGGACAGCTCCCACGAGCAGTACTTC.

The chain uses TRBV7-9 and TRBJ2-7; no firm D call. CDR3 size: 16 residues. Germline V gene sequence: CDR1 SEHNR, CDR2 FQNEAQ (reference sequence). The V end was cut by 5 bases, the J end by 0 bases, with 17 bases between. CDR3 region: CASSPRAGTFSYEQYF. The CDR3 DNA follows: TGTGCCAGCAGCCCTAGGGCAGGTACTTTCTCCTACGAGCAGTACTTC.

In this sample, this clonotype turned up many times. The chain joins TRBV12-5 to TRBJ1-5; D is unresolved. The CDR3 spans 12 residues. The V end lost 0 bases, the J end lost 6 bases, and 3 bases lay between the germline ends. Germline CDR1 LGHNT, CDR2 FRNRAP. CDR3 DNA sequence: TGTGCTAGTGGTTTGGTAGGTCAGCCCCAGCATTTT. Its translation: CASGLVGQPQHF.

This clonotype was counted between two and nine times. Written as DNA, the CDR3 is TGCAGTGCTAGAGACAGACCGGGACTGCGCCCCTACGAGCAGTACTTC. It specifies CSARDRPGLRPYEQYF. V is TRBV20-1 and J is TRBJ2-7; D might be TRBD2 (6 bases). Germline assignment: CDR1 DFQATT and CDR2 SNEGSKA (reference sequence). This CDR3 is built from 16 residues. V shed 0 bases and J shed 2 bases, with 17 bases lying between them.

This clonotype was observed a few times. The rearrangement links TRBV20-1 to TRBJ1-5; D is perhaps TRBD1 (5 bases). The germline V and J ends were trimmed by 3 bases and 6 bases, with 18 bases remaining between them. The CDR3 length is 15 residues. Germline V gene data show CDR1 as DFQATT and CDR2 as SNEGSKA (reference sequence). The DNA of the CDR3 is TGCAGTGCTAGCGCCCGACAGACCGCCTCTCAGCCCCAGCATTTT. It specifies CSASARQTASQPQHF.

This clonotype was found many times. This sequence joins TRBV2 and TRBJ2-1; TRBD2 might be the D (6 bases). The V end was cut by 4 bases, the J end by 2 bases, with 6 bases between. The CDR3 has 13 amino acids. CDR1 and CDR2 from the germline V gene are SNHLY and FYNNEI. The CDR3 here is CASSGLAYNEQFF. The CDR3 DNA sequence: TGTGCCAGCAGTGGACTAGCCTACAATGAGCAGTTCTTC.

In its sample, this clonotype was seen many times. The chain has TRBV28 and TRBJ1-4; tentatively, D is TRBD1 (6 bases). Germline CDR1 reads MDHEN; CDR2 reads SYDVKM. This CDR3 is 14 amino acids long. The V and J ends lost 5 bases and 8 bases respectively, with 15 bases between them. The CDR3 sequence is CASSLYLTGEKLFF. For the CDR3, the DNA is TGTGCCAGCAGTCTCTACCTAACAGGGGAAAAACTGTTTTTT.

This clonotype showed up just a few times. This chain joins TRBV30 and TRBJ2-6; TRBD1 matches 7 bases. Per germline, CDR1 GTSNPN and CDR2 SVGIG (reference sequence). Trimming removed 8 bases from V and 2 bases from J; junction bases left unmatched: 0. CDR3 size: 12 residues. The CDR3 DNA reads TGTGCCCAGGGGGCTGGGGCCAACGTCCTGACTTTC. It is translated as CAQGAGANVLTF.

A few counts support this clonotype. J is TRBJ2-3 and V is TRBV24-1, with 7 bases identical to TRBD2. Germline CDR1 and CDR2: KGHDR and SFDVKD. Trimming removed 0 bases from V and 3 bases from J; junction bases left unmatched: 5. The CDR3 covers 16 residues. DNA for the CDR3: TGTGCCACCAGTGATTTGCGCGGGAGAAATACAGATACGCAGTATTTT. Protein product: CATSDLRGRNTDTQYF.

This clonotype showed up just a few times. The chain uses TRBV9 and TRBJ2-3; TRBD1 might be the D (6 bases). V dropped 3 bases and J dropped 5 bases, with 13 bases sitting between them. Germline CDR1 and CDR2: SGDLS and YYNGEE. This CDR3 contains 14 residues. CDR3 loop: CASSENRARDTQYF. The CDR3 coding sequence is TGTGCCAGCAGCGAGAACAGGGCCAGAGATACGCAGTATTTT.

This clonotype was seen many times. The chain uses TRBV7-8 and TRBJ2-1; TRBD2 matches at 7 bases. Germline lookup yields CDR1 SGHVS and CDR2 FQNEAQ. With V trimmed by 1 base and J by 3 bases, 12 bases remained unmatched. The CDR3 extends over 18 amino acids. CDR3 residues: CASSLVGPLAAFYNEQFF. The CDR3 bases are TGTGCCAGCAGCTTAGTAGGCCCCCTAGCGGCATTCTACAATGAGCAGTTCTTC.

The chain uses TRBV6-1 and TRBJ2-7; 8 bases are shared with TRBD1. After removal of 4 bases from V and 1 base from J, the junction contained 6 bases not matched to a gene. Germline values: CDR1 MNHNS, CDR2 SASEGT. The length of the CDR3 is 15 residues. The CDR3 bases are TGTGCCAGCAGTGCTAGAACAGGGGGGTCCTACGAGCAGTACTTC. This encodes CASSARTGGSYEQYF.

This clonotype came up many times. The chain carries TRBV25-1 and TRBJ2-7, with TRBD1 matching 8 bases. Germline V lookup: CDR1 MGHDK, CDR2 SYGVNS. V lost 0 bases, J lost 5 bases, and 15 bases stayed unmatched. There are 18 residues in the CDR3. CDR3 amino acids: CASSEYRRTGRVWHEQYF. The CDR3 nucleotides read TGTGCCAGCAGTGAATATCGGAGGACAGGGCGGGTATGGCACGAGCAGTACTTC.

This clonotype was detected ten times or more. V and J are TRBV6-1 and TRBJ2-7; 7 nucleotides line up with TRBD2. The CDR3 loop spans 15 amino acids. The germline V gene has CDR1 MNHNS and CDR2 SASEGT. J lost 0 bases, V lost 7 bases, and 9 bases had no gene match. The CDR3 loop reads CASTMSSGNSYEQYF. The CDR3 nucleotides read TGTGCCAGCACAATGTCAAGCGGGAACTCCTACGAGCAGTACTTC.

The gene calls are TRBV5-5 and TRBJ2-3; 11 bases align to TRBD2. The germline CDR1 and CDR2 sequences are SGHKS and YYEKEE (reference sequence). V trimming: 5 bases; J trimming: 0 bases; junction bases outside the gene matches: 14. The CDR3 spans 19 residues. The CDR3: CASRATSGDSSVSTDTQYF. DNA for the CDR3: TGTGCCAGCAGGGCGACTAGCGGGGACTCATCCGTTAGCACAGATACGCAGTATTTT.

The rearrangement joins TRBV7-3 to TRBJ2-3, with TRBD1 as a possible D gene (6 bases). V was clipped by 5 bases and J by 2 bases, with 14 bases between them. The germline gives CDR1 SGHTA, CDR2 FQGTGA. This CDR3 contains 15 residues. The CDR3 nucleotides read TGTGCCAGCAGCCAGGGGTACAGGGTCACAGATACGCAGTATTTT. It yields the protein CASSQGYRVTDTQYF.

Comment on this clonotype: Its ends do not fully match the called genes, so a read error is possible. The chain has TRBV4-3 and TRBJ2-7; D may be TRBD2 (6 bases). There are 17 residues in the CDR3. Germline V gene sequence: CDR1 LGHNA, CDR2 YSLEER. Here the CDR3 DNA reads TGCGCCAGCAGCCAAGCAGCCGTCGGGGGACCAAACTACGAGCAGTGCTTC. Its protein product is CASSQAAVGGPNYEQCF.

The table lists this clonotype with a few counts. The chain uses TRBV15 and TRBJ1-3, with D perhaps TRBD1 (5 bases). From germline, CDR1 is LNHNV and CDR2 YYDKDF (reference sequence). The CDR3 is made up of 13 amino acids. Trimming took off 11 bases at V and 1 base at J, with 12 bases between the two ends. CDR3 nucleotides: TGTGCCGCGAGCGCAGGGTCTGGAAACACCATATATTTT. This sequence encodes CAASAGSGNTIYF.

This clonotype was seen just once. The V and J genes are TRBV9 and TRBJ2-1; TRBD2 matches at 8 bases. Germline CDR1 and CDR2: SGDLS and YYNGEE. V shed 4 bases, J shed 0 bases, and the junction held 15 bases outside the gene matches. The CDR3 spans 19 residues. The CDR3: CASSPGPGLGLGSYNEQFF. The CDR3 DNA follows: TGTGCCAGCAGCCCCGGGCCTGGTTTGGGACTAGGCTCCTACAATGAGCAGTTCTTC. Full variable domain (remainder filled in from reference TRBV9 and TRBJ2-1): DSGVTQTPKHLITATGQRVTLRCSPRSGDLSVYWYQQSLDQGLQFLIQYYNGEERAKGNILERFSAQQFPDLHSELNLSSLELGDSALYFCASSPGPGLGLGSYNEQFFGPGTRLTVL.

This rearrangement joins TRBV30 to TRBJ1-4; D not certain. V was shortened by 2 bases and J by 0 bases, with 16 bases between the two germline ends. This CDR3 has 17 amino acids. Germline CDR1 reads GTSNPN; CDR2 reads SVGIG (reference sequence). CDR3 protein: CAWSNEHPLATNEKLFF. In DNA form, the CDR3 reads TGTGCCTGGAGTAATGAACACCCTCTTGCAACTAATGAAAAACTGTTTTTT.

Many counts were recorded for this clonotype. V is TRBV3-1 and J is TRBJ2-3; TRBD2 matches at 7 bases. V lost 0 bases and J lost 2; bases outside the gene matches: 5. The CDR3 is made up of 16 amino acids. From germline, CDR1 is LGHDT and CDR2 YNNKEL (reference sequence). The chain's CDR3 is CASSQEKERDTDTQYF. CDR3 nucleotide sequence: TGTGCCAGCAGCCAAGAGAAGGAGCGGGACACAGATACGCAGTATTTT.

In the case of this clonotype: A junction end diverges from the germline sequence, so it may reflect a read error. The CDR3 sequence: CASSQDRQGGQPQHF. The CDR3 coding sequence is TGTGCCAGCAGCCAAGACCGACAGGGAGGACAGCCCCAGCATTTT. The rearrangement joins TRBV4-1 to TRBJ1-5; TRBD1 matches at 7 bases. Per germline, CDR1 MGHRA and CDR2 YSYEKL. This CDR3 is 15 amino acids long.

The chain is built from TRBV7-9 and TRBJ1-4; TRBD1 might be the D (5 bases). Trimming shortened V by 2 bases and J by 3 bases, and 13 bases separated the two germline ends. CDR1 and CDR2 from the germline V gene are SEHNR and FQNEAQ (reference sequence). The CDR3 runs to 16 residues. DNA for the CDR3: TGTGCCAGCAGCTTAACCCCGACAGCTGCTAATGAAAAACTGTTTTTT. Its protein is CASSLTPTAANEKLFF.

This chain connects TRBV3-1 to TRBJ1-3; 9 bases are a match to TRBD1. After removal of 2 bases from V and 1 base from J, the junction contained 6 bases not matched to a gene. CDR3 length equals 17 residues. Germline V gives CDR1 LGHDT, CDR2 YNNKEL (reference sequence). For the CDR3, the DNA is TGTGCCAGCAGCCAACGCGGACAGGGGCTTTCTGGAAACACCATATATTTT. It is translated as CASSQRGQGLSGNTIYF.